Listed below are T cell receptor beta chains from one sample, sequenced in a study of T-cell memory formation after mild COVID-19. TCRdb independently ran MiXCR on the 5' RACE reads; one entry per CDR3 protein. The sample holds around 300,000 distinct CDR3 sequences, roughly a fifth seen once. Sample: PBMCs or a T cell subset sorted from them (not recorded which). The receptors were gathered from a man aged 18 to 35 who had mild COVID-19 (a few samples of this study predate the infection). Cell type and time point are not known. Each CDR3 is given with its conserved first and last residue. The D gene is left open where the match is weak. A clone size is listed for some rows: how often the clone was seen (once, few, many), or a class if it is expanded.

CDR3 protein: CASSLDRGSTDTQYF; CDR3 DNA: TGTGCCAGCAGTTTGGACAGGGGGAGCACAGATACGCAGTATTTT; V gene: TRBV6-2/TRBV6-3; D gene: TRBD1; J gene: TRBJ2-3; clone size: NA
CDR3 protein: CASSVRWTGGQPQHF; CDR3 DNA: TGTGCCAGCAGTGTCCGATGGACAGGCGGTCAGCCCCAGCATTTT; V gene: TRBV6-1; D gene: TRBD1; J gene: TRBJ1-5; clone size: NA
CDR3 protein: CASRALVEWDQYF; CDR3 DNA: TGTGCCAGCCGGGCCTTGGTAGAGTGGGACCAGTACTTC; V gene: TRBV6-2/TRBV6-3; D gene: NA; J gene: TRBJ2-5; clone size: few
CDR3 protein: CASSSRQGGYGYTF; CDR3 DNA: TGCGCCAGCAGCTCTCGACAGGGGGGCTATGGCTACACCTTC; V gene: TRBV4-3; D gene: TRBD1; J gene: TRBJ1-2; clone size: NA
CDR3 protein: CASSYSLRETQYF; CDR3 DNA: TGTGCCAGCAGTTACTCGCTACGAGAGACCCAGTACTTC; V gene: TRBV6-5; D gene: NA; J gene: TRBJ2-5; clone size: NA
CDR3 protein: CASSYRRGAGYTF; CDR3 DNA: TGTGCCAGCAGTTATCGCCGTGGAGCCGGCTACACCTTC; V gene: TRBV6-5; D gene: NA; J gene: TRBJ1-2; clone size: few
CDR3 protein: CASSLQGARFTEAFF; CDR3 DNA: TGTGCCAGCAGCTTACAGGGGGCGAGATTCACTGAAGCTTTCTTT; V gene: TRBV7-2; D gene: TRBD1; J gene: TRBJ1-1; clone size: few
CDR3 protein: CASSQDPLIQETQYF; CDR3 DNA: TGCGCCAGCAGCCAAGATCCCCTGATACAAGAGACCCAGTACTTC; V gene: TRBV4-1; D gene: NA; J gene: TRBJ2-5; clone size: many
CDR3 protein: CASSRTSGAGTDTQYF; CDR3 DNA: TGTGCCAGCAGCCGGACTAGCGGGGCGGGCACAGATACGCAGTATTTT; V gene: TRBV11-3; D gene: TRBD2; J gene: TRBJ2-3; clone size: NA
CDR3 protein: CASSEHTSGRLKIF; CDR3 DNA: TGTGCCAGCAGTGAACATACTAGCGGGAGGTTGAAGATCTTC; V gene: TRBV25-1; D gene: TRBD2; J gene: TRBJ2-1; clone size: NA
CDR3 protein: CASSYTGTGGYTF; CDR3 DNA: TGTGCCAGCAGCTATACCGGGACAGGAGGCTACACCTTC; V gene: TRBV5-8; D gene: TRBD1; J gene: TRBJ1-2; clone size: few
CDR3 protein: CASSPRTGTETQYF; CDR3 DNA: TGTGCCAGCAGCCCCCGGACAGGAACGGAGACCCAGTACTTC; V gene: TRBV9; D gene: TRBD1; J gene: TRBJ2-5; clone size: NA
CDR3 protein: CSARVSTSADTQYF; CDR3 DNA: TGCAGTGCTAGAGTCTCGACTAGCGCTGATACGCAGTATTTT; V gene: TRBV20-1; D gene: TRBD2; J gene: TRBJ2-3; clone size: many
CDR3 protein: CASSPGSDNSPLHF; CDR3 DNA: TGTGCTAGCTCCCCGGGCAGTGATAATTCACCCCTCCACTTT; V gene: TRBV12-5; D gene: NA; J gene: TRBJ1-6; clone size: few
CDR3 protein: CATSSNFGTTEQFF; CDR3 DNA: TGTGCCACCAGTTCGAACTTCGGGACCACGGAGCAGTTCTTC; V gene: TRBV24-1; D gene: NA; J gene: TRBJ2-1; clone size: many
CDR3 protein: CASRDPWAADTQYF; CDR3 DNA: TGTGCCAGCAGAGACCCCTGGGCAGCGGATACGCAGTATTTT; V gene: TRBV2; D gene: NA; J gene: TRBJ2-3; clone size: NA
CDR3 protein: CASSGRHGATPQIGQFF; CDR3 DNA: TGCGCCAGCAGCGGACGACATGGGGCGACCCCACAAATCGGGCAGTTCTTC; V gene: TRBV4-1; D gene: NA; J gene: TRBJ2-1; clone size: few
CDR3 protein: CASSLVGRDTEAFF; CDR3 DNA: TGTGCCAGCAGCTTGGTGGGCAGAGACACTGAAGCTTTCTTT; V gene: TRBV7-2; D gene: NA; J gene: TRBJ1-1; clone size: few
CDR3 protein: CASSSMTGSKYF; CDR3 DNA: TGTGCCAGCAGCTCCATGACAGGATCGAAGTACTTC; V gene: TRBV7-2; D gene: NA; J gene: TRBJ2-5; clone size: NA
CDR3 protein: CSASRTVNTEAFF; CDR3 DNA: TGCAGTGCTAGCCGCACGGTGAACACTGAAGCTTTCTTT; V gene: TRBV20-1; D gene: NA; J gene: TRBJ1-1; clone size: NA
CDR3 protein: CASSGTGASPYNEQFF; CDR3 DNA: TGTGCCAGCAGCGGCACAGGTGCCTCACCCTACAATGAGCAGTTCTTC; V gene: TRBV11-2; D gene: NA; J gene: TRBJ2-1; clone size: few
CDR3 protein: CASSWYGQPQHF; CDR3 DNA: TGTGCCAGCAGTTGGTACGGTCAGCCCCAGCATTTT; V gene: TRBV12-3/TRBV12-4; D gene: NA; J gene: TRBJ1-5; clone size: NA
CDR3 protein: CASRRQTQYF; CDR3 DNA: TGTGCCAGCAGGAGGCAGACCCAGTACTTC; V gene: TRBV2; D gene: NA; J gene: TRBJ2-5; clone size: few
CDR3 protein: CATSSGQEETQYF; CDR3 DNA: TGTGCCACCAGCAGTGGTCAAGAAGAGACCCAGTACTTC; V gene: TRBV15; D gene: NA; J gene: TRBJ2-5; clone size: NA
CDR3 protein: CASSLGGGLPYGYTF; CDR3 DNA: TGCGCCAGCAGCCTAGGGGGGGGCCTGCCATATGGCTACACCTTC; V gene: TRBV4-3; D gene: NA; J gene: TRBJ1-2; clone size: many
CDR3 protein: CSASQPGIKETQYF; CDR3 DNA: TGCAGTGCTAGTCAGCCGGGGATTAAAGAGACCCAGTACTTC; V gene: TRBV20-1; D gene: NA; J gene: TRBJ2-5; clone size: few
CDR3 protein: CASSIGFGTSNEQYF; CDR3 DNA: TGTGCCAGTAGTATTGGCTTTGGGACTAGTAACGAGCAGTACTTC; V gene: TRBV19; D gene: TRBD2; J gene: TRBJ2-7; clone size: NA
CDR3 protein: CASSYSSGHKGPLHF; CDR3 DNA: TGTGCCAGCAGTTACTCGTCTGGGCACAAAGGGCCCCTCCACTTT; V gene: TRBV6-5; D gene: NA; J gene: TRBJ1-6; clone size: few
CDR3 protein: CASSLLIGLEETQYF; CDR3 DNA: TGTGCCAGCAGTTTACTCATAGGACTAGAAGAGACCCAGTACTTC; V gene: TRBV6-5; D gene: TRBD2; J gene: TRBJ2-5; clone size: few
CDR3 protein: CSARDRVGGGHNEQFF; CDR3 DNA: TGCAGTGCTAGAGATCGAGTGGGAGGGGGACACAATGAGCAGTTCTTC; V gene: TRBV20-1; D gene: NA; J gene: TRBJ2-1; clone size: NA
CDR3 protein: CASSPQDFPGELFF; CDR3 DNA: TGTGCCAGCTCACCTCAGGACTTCCCCGGGGAGCTGTTTTTT; V gene: TRBV18; D gene: NA; J gene: TRBJ2-2; clone size: NA
CDR3 protein: CASSATSDPAGNEQFF; CDR3 DNA: TGCGCCAGCAGCGCCACTAGCGACCCAGCCGGGAATGAGCAGTTCTTC; V gene: TRBV5-1; D gene: TRBD2; J gene: TRBJ2-1; clone size: NA
CDR3 protein: CATSRGADAADTQYF; CDR3 DNA: TGTGCCACCAGCAGAGGGGCGGACGCGGCGGATACGCAGTATTTT; V gene: TRBV15; D gene: NA; J gene: TRBJ2-3; clone size: few
CDR3 protein: CASSSQGQGLYF; CDR3 DNA: TGTGCCAGCAGCTCCCAGGGACAGGGCTTGTACTTC; V gene: TRBV7-2; D gene: TRBD1; J gene: TRBJ2-5; clone size: NA
CDR3 protein: CATSSGWVETQYF; CDR3 DNA: TGTGCCACCAGCAGTGGGTGGGTAGAGACCCAGTACTTC; V gene: TRBV15; D gene: NA; J gene: TRBJ2-5; clone size: few
CDR3 protein: CAISDPDSFQETQYF; CDR3 DNA: TGTGCCATCAGTGACCCCGACAGCTTTCAAGAGACCCAGTACTTC; V gene: TRBV10-3; D gene: NA; J gene: TRBJ2-5; clone size: NA
CDR3 protein: CASSNGPAAAETQYF; CDR3 DNA: TGTGCCAGCAGCAACGGACCTGCGGCAGCAGAGACCCAGTACTTC; V gene: TRBV7-2; D gene: NA; J gene: TRBJ2-5; clone size: NA
CDR3 protein: CASSVDLAGTLSEQYF; CDR3 DNA: TGTGCCAGCAGCGTGGATCTGGCAGGGACCTTAAGCGAGCAGTACTTC; V gene: TRBV9; D gene: NA; J gene: TRBJ2-7; clone size: NA
CDR3 protein: CSAQPPRSDTQYF; CDR3 DNA: TGCAGCGCCCAGCCCCCTAGATCAGATACGCAGTATTTT; V gene: TRBV29-1; D gene: NA; J gene: TRBJ2-3; clone size: NA
CDR3 protein: CASSLTAPGLGETQYF; CDR3 DNA: TGTGCCAGCAGCTTAACTGCGCCAGGGTTGGGGGAGACCCAGTACTTC; V gene: TRBV7-3; D gene: NA; J gene: TRBJ2-5; clone size: NA